This T cell receptor (beta chain) stems from a study of blood T cells in healthy people across ages. This clonotype was detected only a few times. Combining a sample-barcoded 5' primer with a J-beta primer mix, a second PCR ran for roughly 7 to 11 cycles. Via MiXCR, TCRdb re-called the 5' RACE reads, giving one row per CDR3 protein. The sample gives roughly 1.7 million distinct CDR3 sequences, roughly 32% of which show up once; about 10% is in the top ten. V dropped 6 bases and J dropped 5; count of bases not matched to a gene: 19. This CDR3 region has 18 residues. Germline V gives CDR1 LGHDT, CDR2 YNNKEL (reference sequence).

The sample taken for sequencing was blood. The chain carries TRBV3-1 and TRBJ2-5; 9 bases align to TRBD2. This clonotype was sampled from a woman between 25 and 40 years old in good health. The CDR3 coding sequence is TGTGCCAGCAGTCCTGCCCGGTGGTCTAGCGGGGCTTCGGAGACCCAGTACTTC. It yields the protein CASSPARWSSGASETQYF.